One sample yielded the 5 T cell receptor beta chains listed below, sequenced in a study of shared clonotypes between healthy human individuals. Terminally differentiated effector memory CD45RA+ cells were left out of the naive CD8 fraction, which was CD45RO-negative and positively selected for CCR7. Only in-frame clones appear in the TCRdb table, and some are missing; sequencing was by immunoSEQ multiplex PCR. The top ten hold approximately 25% of the sample, which has hundreds of thousands of clones, 90% to 95% seen once. The sample taken for sequencing was naive CD8+ T cells sorted from blood. Every receptor here comes from a man younger than 40 in good health.

The V and J genes are TRBV27 and TRBJ2-2, with 10 bases matching TRBD1. CDR1 is MNHEY, CDR2 SMNVEV, per germline (reference sequence). The CDR3 spans 15 residues. The V gene end was trimmed by 4 bases and the J gene end by 7 bases; junction bases not matched to a gene: 6. This CDR3 is CASSSPGQGNGELFF. For the CDR3, the DNA is TGTGCCAGCAGTTCCCCGGGACAGGGGAACGGGGAGCTGTTTTTT.

The rearrangement links TRBV19 to TRBJ2-1, with TRBD2 matching 10 bases. CDR1 and CDR2 (germline): LNHDA, SQIVND (reference sequence). This CDR3 comprises 16 residues. V shed 1 base and J 1 base; nucleotides not matched to a gene: 1. The CDR3, as DNA: TGTGCCAGTAGTATAGGAGCGGGGGGGTCCTACAATGAGCAGTTCTTC. It codes for CASSIGAGGSYNEQFF.

The rearrangement joins TRBV15 to TRBJ2-7; possibly TRBD2 for D (6 bases). The CDR3 spans 15 residues. Trimming stripped 5 bases from V and 0 bases from J, with 14 bases between. Germline values: CDR1 LNHNV, CDR2 YYDKDF (reference sequence). The CDR3 sequence: CATSPRALASYEQYF. Written as DNA, the CDR3 is TGTGCCACCAGCCCCAGGGCACTAGCCTCCTACGAGCAGTACTTC.

The chain has TRBV5-1 and TRBJ2-3; the match to TRBD2 covers 12 bases. The CDR3 sequence is 17 residues long. The germline V gene has CDR1 SGHRS and CDR2 YFSETQ. Unmatched junction bases numbered 9, after V lost 4 bases and J lost 3 bases. CDR3 bases: TGCGCCAGCAGCCCCCCGACTAGCGGGAGTGGTACAGATACGCAGTATTTT. Translation gives CASSPPTSGSGTDTQYF.

The gene calls are TRBV9 and TRBJ1-1; possible D gene TRBD1, 5 bases. The germline V gene has CDR1 SGDLS and CDR2 YYNGEE. Trimming removed 3 bases at V and 2 bases at J, with 14 bases between. The CDR3 contains 15 residues. The CDR3 region is CASSAPQGVNTEAFF. DNA for the CDR3: TGTGCCAGCAGCGCCCCCCAGGGTGTAAACACTGAAGCTTTCTTT.